The 21 T cell receptor beta chains given below trace back to one sample, sequenced in a study of T-cell reconstitution after alpha-beta-depleted transplantation in children. Using unique molecular identifiers, the investigators prepared the TCRbeta library. TCRdb reanalysed the PCR reads using MiXCR and keeps one entry per CDR3 protein. The table records some 500,000 distinct CDR3 sequences, around 20% of them present only once. The sample consisted of PBMCs from the stem cell graft donor, taken from the stem cell graft. Every receptor here comes from a human donor who donated a stem cell graft to a child with acute lymphoblastic leukemia.

The sample holds a few counts of this clonotype. The chain combines TRBV4-1 with TRBJ1-5; D is unclear. The CDR3 is 12 amino acids. Germline V gene data show CDR1 as MGHRA and CDR2 as YSYEKL. V was shortened by 3 bases and J by 7 bases, with 7 bases between the two germline ends. Here the CDR3 reads CASSQPHQPQHF. The CDR3 DNA reads as TGCGCCAGCAGCCAGCCGCACCAGCCCCAGCATTTT.

V gene TRBV5-1 combines with J gene TRBJ1-1, with 7 bases matching TRBD1. This CDR3 is built from 14 residues. V lost 5 bases to trimming and J lost 0 bases; unmatched junction nucleotides: 4. CDR1 is SGHRS and CDR2 is YFSETQ in the germline V gene. CDR3 residues: CASRSGGMNTEAFF. CDR3 sequence (DNA): TGCGCCAGCAGGTCAGGGGGAATGAACACTGAAGCTTTCTTT.

This chain links TRBV3-1 with TRBJ2-7; D possibly corresponds to TRBD1 (5 bases). The CDR3 loop spans 17 amino acids. V lost 4 bases and J lost 1, with 20 bases in between. CDR1 and CDR2 (germline): LGHDT, YNNKEL (reference sequence). In DNA, the CDR3 is TGTGCCAGCAGCCTCGACCTGACAGCCAAGGGGTCCTACGAGCAGTACTTC. This encodes CASSLDLTAKGSYEQYF.

This clonotype was picked up a small number of times. The chain has TRBV4-2 and TRBJ2-7; 8 nucleotides agree with TRBD2. The CDR3 has 15 amino acids. Looked up from germline, CDR1 is LGHNA and CDR2 is YNFKEQ. With V trimmed by 1 base and J by 3 bases, 5 bases remained unmatched. The CDR3 sequence is CASSQAGGVGYEQYF. CDR3 in DNA: TGTGCCAGCAGCCAAGCCGGGGGGGTAGGCTACGAGCAGTACTTC.

This clonotype occurred many times. At one of its ends the junction is not consistent with the germline gene, which may arise from a read error. J is TRBJ1-1 and V is TRBV29-1; 9 bases map to TRBD1. This CDR3 contains 13 residues. Germline loops: CDR1 SQVTM, CDR2 ANQGSEA. The CDR3 DNA follows: TGCAGCGTCGAAGACAGGGGGTCCACTGAAGCTTTCTTT. Encoded protein: CSVEDRGSTEAFF.

This clonotype was observed a few times. The gene calls are TRBV25-1 and TRBJ2-7; D ambiguous. Germline V gene lookup returns CDR1 MGHDK and CDR2 SYGVNS. CDR3 length equals 12 residues. V was trimmed by 8 bases and J by 1 base, leaving 9 bases between them. CDR3 loop: CASLDGSYEQYF. CDR3 nucleotide sequence: TGTGCCAGCTTGGACGGATCCTACGAGCAGTACTTC.

J is TRBJ2-2 and V is TRBV29-1; no reliable D call. V lost 4 bases and J lost 2, with 8 bases in between. The V gene's germline CDR1 is SQVTM and CDR2 ANQGSEA. CDR3 size: 13 residues. This CDR3 reads CSVVRLNTGELFF. CDR3 in DNA: TGCAGCGTTGTAAGGTTAAACACCGGGGAGCTGTTTTTT.

This clonotype occurred a few times. This chain connects TRBV18 to TRBJ1-1; D remains unclear. Between the trimmed V and J ends, which lost 6 bases and 7 bases, there was a span of 15 bases. The germline gives CDR1 KGHSH, CDR2 LQKENI. The CDR3 spans 13 residues. The CDR3 DNA follows: TGTGCCAGCTCCGTCCCGCCGGGGATTGAAGCTTTCTTT. It translates to CASSVPPGIEAFF.

The rearrangement uses TRBV27 and TRBJ1-2; 8 bases are shared with TRBD1. This CDR3 region has 15 residues. V was clipped by 4 bases and J by 0 bases; unmatched bases: 4. Germline lookup yields CDR1 MNHEY and CDR2 SMNVEV (reference sequence). CDR3 bases: TGTGCCAGCAGTTCCCTGGACAGGGCTAACTATGGCTACACCTTC. Translated: CASSSLDRANYGYTF.

The gene calls are TRBV21-1 and TRBJ2-3; TRBD1 was called by the table and not checked on the DNA. TRBV21-1 represents a pseudogene. The CDR3 length is 14 residues. CDR3 loop: CASTDDRGQPTQYF. The CDR3 DNA sequence: TGTGCCAGCACCGATGATCGGGGACAACCGACGCAGTATTTT.

This clonotype showed up just a few times. This rearrangement joins TRBV29-1 to TRBJ2-5; the D is unclear. Germline V gene sequence: CDR1 SQVTM, CDR2 ANQGSEA. Trimming shortened V by 7 bases and J by 2 bases, and 11 bases separated the two germline ends. The CDR3 is 12 residues long. The CDR3 protein is CSARVRQETQYF. CDR3 bases: TGCAGCGCTCGGGTTAGGCAAGAGACCCAGTACTTC.

The rearrangement joins TRBV9 to TRBJ2-3; no definite D call. V shed 2 bases and J shed 6 bases, with 7 bases lying between them. Per germline, CDR1 SGDLS and CDR2 YYNGEE. The CDR3 has 12 residues. Written as DNA, the CDR3 is TGTGCCAGCAGCGTGACCTTTGATACGCAGTATTTT. Its translation: CASSVTFDTQYF.

This clonotype was recorded a few times. The chain joins TRBV20-1 to TRBJ2-1; D possibly corresponds to TRBD1 (7 bases). This CDR3 is 15 amino acids long. Germline V gene sequence: CDR1 DFQATT, CDR2 SNEGSKA (reference sequence). CDR3 sequence reads: CVVGPGGHGVNEQFF. CDR3 coding DNA: TGCGTGGTGGGCCCAGGGGGGCATGGGGTCAATGAGCAGTTCTTC.

This rearrangement joins TRBV6-1 to TRBJ1-1; the D gene is possibly TRBD1 (5 bases). Trimming cost V 4 bases and J 4 bases, with 10 bases left between them. The CDR3 is made up of 13 amino acids. Germline values: CDR1 MNHNS, CDR2 SASEGT. Here the CDR3 DNA reads TGTGCCAGCAGTGGCAGGGCGGGCACTGAAGCTTTCTTT. It codes for CASSGRAGTEAFF.

The V call is TRBV5-1, the J call TRBJ2-3; either TRBD1 or TRBD2 may fit D (5 bases each). The germline gives CDR1 SGHRS, CDR2 YFSETQ. V was trimmed by 7 bases and J by 9 bases, leaving 12 bases between them. CDR3 length equals 11 residues. CDR3: CASHGEGTQYF. The DNA for the CDR3 is TGCGCCAGCCACGGCGAGGGGACGCAGTATTTT.

The chain carries TRBV7-8 and TRBJ2-3; possibly TRBD2 for D (6 bases). This CDR3 region has 15 residues. Germline V CDR1 and CDR2: SGHVS, FQNEAQ. The V end was cut by 0 bases, the J end by 6 bases, with 13 bases between. The CDR3 DNA is TGTGCCAGCAGCTTAGCGGGGCAGACTAGGGATACGCAGTATTTT. This sequence encodes CASSLAGQTRDTQYF.

The sample holds a few counts of this clonotype. The CDR3: CASTGDGESYEQYF. The CDR3 DNA sequence: TGTGCCAGCACCGGGGACGGGGAATCCTACGAGCAGTACTTC. This chain uses TRBV12-3 or TRBV12-4 with TRBJ2-7; the D gene could be TRBD1 or TRBD2 (5 bases each). V shed 7 bases and J shed 1 base, with 14 bases lying between them. The length of the CDR3 is 14 residues.

The V gene is TRBV18, the J gene TRBJ1-2; D remains unclear. Trimming removed 3 bases from V and 3 bases from J, with 8 bases in between. The CDR3 sequence is 13 residues long. The germline V gene encodes CDR1 KGHSH and CDR2 LQKENI. The CDR3 loop reads CASSPNADYGYTF. The CDR3 DNA reads TGTGCCAGCTCACCGAACGCGGACTATGGCTACACCTTC.

This clonotype was recorded a few times. The rearrangement uses TRBV12-3 or TRBV12-4 and TRBJ2-3; 12 bases are a match to TRBD2. Trimming at V came to 6 bases and at J to 2 bases, leaving 6 bases not matched to a gene. CDR3 length equals 16 residues. CDR3 region: CASRGRLAGATDTQYF. The CDR3 DNA reads TGTGCCAGCAGGGGCCGACTAGCGGGAGCCACAGATACGCAGTATTTT.

The chain couples TRBV29-1 to TRBJ2-1, with 9 nucleotides matching TRBD2. The CDR3 length is 13 residues. The V segment lost 1 base and the J segment 10 bases; nucleotides outside the gene matches: 5. Germline V lookup: CDR1 SQVTM, CDR2 ANQGSEA. The CDR3 reads CSVEVAGVREQFF. The CDR3 DNA follows: TGCAGCGTTGAAGTAGCGGGAGTCCGAGAGCAGTTCTTC.

The table lists this clonotype with a few counts. The rearrangement links TRBV10-3 to TRBJ1-5, with a weak D call TRBD1 (5 bases). The germline gives CDR1 ENHRY, CDR2 SYGVKD. This CDR3 is built from 17 residues. Trimming took 0 bases from V and 4 from J, leaving 16 bases between them. The CDR3 spells CAISESGGVNRNQPQHF. Here the CDR3 DNA reads TGTGCCATCAGTGAGTCGGGGGGGGTTAATAGGAATCAGCCCCAGCATTTT.